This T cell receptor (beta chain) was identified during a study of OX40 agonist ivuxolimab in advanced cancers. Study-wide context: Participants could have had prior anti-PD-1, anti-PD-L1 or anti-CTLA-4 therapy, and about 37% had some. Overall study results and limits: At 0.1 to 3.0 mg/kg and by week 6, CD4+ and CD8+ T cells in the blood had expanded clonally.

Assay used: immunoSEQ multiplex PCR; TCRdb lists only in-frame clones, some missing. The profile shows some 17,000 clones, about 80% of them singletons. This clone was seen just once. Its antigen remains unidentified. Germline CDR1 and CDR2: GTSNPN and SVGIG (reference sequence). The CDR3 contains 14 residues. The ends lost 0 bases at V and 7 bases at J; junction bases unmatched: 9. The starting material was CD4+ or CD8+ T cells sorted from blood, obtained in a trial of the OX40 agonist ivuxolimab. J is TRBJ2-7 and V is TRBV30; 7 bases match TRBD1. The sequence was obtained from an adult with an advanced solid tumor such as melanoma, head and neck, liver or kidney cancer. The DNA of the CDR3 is TGTGCCTGGAGTGTAGGACAGGTGGCGAGGGAGCAGTACTTC. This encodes CAWSVGQVAREQYF.